This TCR beta chain was found in a study of blood T cell repertoires in COVID-19. Looking at the study overall: The origin of the acute and convalescent COVID-19 samples was the United States, Italy and Spain. Nucleic acid was either cDNA or gDNA, and it came from T cells, B-cell-depleted T cells, or PBMCs.

V was clipped by 7 bases and J by 5 bases, with 9 bases between them. This CDR3 has 12 residues. Germline V lookup: CDR1 SNHLY, CDR2 FYNNEI. Assay: immunoSEQ multiplex PCR; the TCRdb copy retains only in-frame clones and omits some. The sample carries fewer than 250,000 clones, 70% to 85% recorded once. The clonotype was recovered from a woman in her forties or fifties with acute or convalescent COVID-19. The chain carries TRBV2 and TRBJ2-1; a weak D match, TRBD2 (5 bases). Sequencing used peripheral blood. For the CDR3, the DNA is TGTGCCAGCACCAACGGGGACAATGAGCAGTTCTTC. This sequence encodes CASTNGDNEQFF.